These 32 T cell receptor beta chains share one sample of origin, sequenced in a study of blood T cell repertoires in COVID-19. Data came from immunoSEQ multiplex PCR; TCRdb stores just in-frame clones and leaves some out. This table has some 260,000 clones, approximately 86% appearing once. Input material: peripheral blood. These receptor sequences come from an elderly man with acute or convalescent COVID-19.

This clone has a single count. The gene calls are TRBV20-1 and TRBJ2-7; 7 bases fit TRBD1. Germline V gene sequence: CDR1 DFQATT, CDR2 SNEGSKA (reference sequence). The V and J ends lost 7 bases and 1 base, in that order; junction bases with no gene match: 1. This CDR3 region has 11 residues. CDR3 sequence (DNA): TGCAGTGGGGACAGATCCTACGAGCAGTACTTC. Translated, it gives CSGDRSYEQYF.

The CDR3 DNA reads as TGTGCCAGCAGTTTATTTGCGGGGGGCCCTTACAATGAGCAGTTCTTC. Protein sequence: CASSLFAGGPYNEQFF. The chain is built from TRBV27 and TRBJ2-1; 8 positions agree with TRBD2. Germline lookup yields CDR1 MNHEY and CDR2 SMNVEV (reference sequence). CDR3 length equals 16 residues. The V segment lost 1 base and the J segment 4 bases; nucleotides outside the gene matches: 6.

This clone was found a few times. This chain uses TRBV5-1 with TRBJ1-4; 9 bases are shared with TRBD1. There are 14 residues in the CDR3. V was clipped by 4 bases and J by 8 bases; unmatched bases: 6. Germline V gene sequence: CDR1 SGHRS, CDR2 YFSETQ. CDR3 sequence: CASSIQGAREKLFF. For the CDR3, the DNA is TGCGCCAGCAGCATACAGGGGGCGCGGGAAAAACTGTTTTTT.

V gene TRBV24-1 combines with J gene TRBJ2-2, with D possibly being TRBD2 (5 bases). In germline, CDR1 is KGHDR, CDR2 SFDVKD. Trimming took off 5 bases at V and 2 bases at J, with 8 bases between the two ends. The CDR3 sequence is 14 residues long. The chain's CDR3 is CATSGGLNTGELFF. The CDR3, as DNA: TGTGCCACCAGTGGAGGGCTCAACACCGGGGAGCTGTTTTTT.

The J gene is TRBJ1-5, the V gene TRBV12-5; possibly TRBD1 for D (5 bases). CDR1 and CDR2 (germline): LGHNT, FRNRAP. The CDR3 is 15 amino acids. Trimming cost V 1 base and J 6 bases, with 13 bases left between them. The CDR3: CASGLEGRGFQPQHF. The CDR3 bases are TGTGCTAGTGGTTTGGAGGGTAGGGGATTTCAGCCCCAGCATTTT.

V and J are TRBV28 and TRBJ1-1; 9 positions agree with TRBD1. CDR1 MDHEN and CDR2 SYDVKM come from the germline V gene. The CDR3 runs to 14 residues. The J segment lost 4 bases and the V segment lost 3 bases, leaving 3 bases of the junction unmatched. The CDR3 DNA sequence: TGTGCCAGCAGTTTGGGACAGGGAGTCACTGAAGCTTTCTTT. Residues: CASSLGQGVTEAFF.

The chain combines TRBV4-1 with TRBJ1-2; 8 nucleotides agree with TRBD1. V gave up 0 bases and J gave up 5 bases; unmatched junction bases: 8. The CDR3 loop spans 16 amino acids. Looked up from germline, CDR1 is MGHRA and CDR2 is YSYEKL. The CDR3 sequence: CASSQDRQGAWYGYTF. The CDR3 nucleotides read TGCGCCAGCAGCCAAGATCGGCAGGGGGCGTGGTATGGCTACACCTTC.

The chain links TRBV6-2 or TRBV6-3 to TRBJ2-7; maybe TRBD2 (6 bases). V dropped 5 bases and J dropped 7 bases, with 21 bases sitting between them. This CDR3 has 15 residues. Germline lookup yields CDR1 MNHEY and CDR2 SVGEGT. Here the CDR3 DNA reads TGTGCCAGCAGTCCCGGGACTCCTTGGGGGAGAGAGCAGTACTTC. Translated, it gives CASSPGTPWGREQYF.

The rearrangement uses TRBV9 and TRBJ1-4; 11 nucleotides match TRBD1. The germline gives CDR1 SGDLS, CDR2 YYNGEE. This CDR3 comprises 15 residues. The trim removed 2 bases at V and 8 bases at J, leaving 5 bases unmatched. DNA for the CDR3: TGTGCCAGCAGCGTCTCCGGGACAGGGGGGGAAAAACTGTTTTTT. It encodes CASSVSGTGGEKLFF.

The V call is TRBV12-5, the J call TRBJ2-3, with D hard to call. The CDR3 is 13 amino acids. V was shortened by 3 bases and J by 3 bases, with 7 bases between the two germline ends. CDR1 and CDR2 from the germline V gene are LGHNT and FRNRAP. In DNA, the CDR3 is TGTGCTAGTGGTTTTCATACAACAGATACGCAGTATTTT. It specifies CASGFHTTDTQYF.

V is TRBV11-2 and J is TRBJ2-5, with unresolved D. This CDR3 is 14 amino acids long. CDR1 SGHAT and CDR2 FQNNGV come from the germline V gene. V was shortened by 5 bases and J by 5 bases, with 15 bases between the two germline ends. CDR3 protein: CASSLAAPRETQYF. The CDR3 bases are TGTGCCAGCAGCCTGGCGGCCCCTAGGGAGACCCAGTACTTC.

The CDR3 is CASSQGVVRTGYYEQYF. In nucleotides, the CDR3 is TGCGCCAGCAGCCAAGGCGTTGTCCGGACAGGGTACTACGAGCAGTACTTC. This rearrangement joins TRBV4-1 to TRBJ2-7, with 8 nucleotides matching TRBD1. The CDR3 sequence is 17 residues long. Germline V CDR1 and CDR2: MGHRA, YSYEKL. Trimming at V came to 1 base and at J to 3 bases, leaving 11 bases not matched to a gene.

CDR3 residues: CASSALQGADQPQHF. CDR3 coding DNA: TGTGCCAGCAGTGCTCTTCAGGGGGCCGATCAGCCCCAGCATTTT. The chain combines TRBV2 with TRBJ1-5; 8 bases fit TRBD1. Germline values: CDR1 SNHLY, CDR2 FYNNEI. The length of the CDR3 is 15 residues. V trimming: 4 bases; J trimming: 5 bases; junction bases outside the gene matches: 7. Full variable domain (outside the CDR3, taken from reference TRBV2 and TRBJ1-5): EPEVTQTPSHQVTQMGQEVILRCVPISNHLYFYWYRQILGQKVEFLVSFYNNEISEKSEIFDDQFSVERPDGSNFTLKIRSTKLEDSAMYFCASSALQGADQPQHFGDGTRLSIL.

A note on this clone: Other DNA variants within this sample encode the same CDR3. The chain is built from TRBV5-1 and TRBJ1-1; D gene ambiguous. The germline V gene encodes CDR1 SGHRS and CDR2 YFSETQ. Trimming stripped 1 base from V and 2 bases from J, with 9 bases between. The CDR3 loop spans 14 amino acids. The CDR3 loop reads CASSLLAENTEAFF. CDR3 DNA sequence: TGCGCCAGCAGCTTGCTTGCAGAAAACACTGAAGCTTTCTTT.

The chain couples TRBV5-8 to TRBJ2-2; TRBD2 matches at 8 bases. CDR3 length equals 17 residues. J lost 5 bases, V lost 0 bases, and 9 bases had no gene match. Looked up from germline, CDR1 is SGHTS and CDR2 is YDEGEE. The CDR3 region is CASSLVSGVSRTGELFF. As DNA, the CDR3 is TGTGCCAGCAGCTTGGTTAGCGGGGTCTCGAGGACCGGGGAGCTGTTTTTT.

The chain is built from TRBV2 and TRBJ1-5; D perhaps matches TRBD1 (5 bases). Trimming took 4 bases from V and 3 from J, leaving 10 bases between them. Germline loops: CDR1 SNHLY, CDR2 FYNNEI. The CDR3 has 14 amino acids. DNA of the CDR3: TGTGCCAGCAGTGGTAGGGGTCTCAATCAGCCCCAGCATTTT. Its translation: CASSGRGLNQPQHF.

The table lists this clone with a count of one. This chain joins TRBV3-1 (or the pseudogene TRBV3-2) and TRBJ2-7, with a weak D call TRBD2 (6 bases). Per germline, CDR1 LGHDT and CDR2 YNNKEL (reference sequence). V lost 2 bases to trimming and J lost 4 bases, with 12 bases between them. The CDR3 is made up of 14 amino acids. The CDR3 sequence is CASSQWRGPYEQYF. The CDR3 region has the DNA TGTGCCAGCAGCCAATGGCGGGGACCGTACGAGCAGTACTTC.

The chain is built from TRBV2 and TRBJ1-6; D is perhaps TRBD1 (5 bases). V was cut by 5 bases and J by 7 bases, with 6 bases left in between. This CDR3 has 12 residues. Germline V CDR1 and CDR2: SNHLY, FYNNEI. The CDR3 here is CASSPGNSPLHF. As DNA, the CDR3 is TGTGCCAGCAGTCCAGGGAATTCACCCCTCCACTTT. Drawing the rest from reference TRBV2 and TRBJ1-6, the complete variable domain is EPEVTQTPSHQVTQMGQEVILRCVPISNHLYFYWYRQILGQKVEFLVSFYNNEISEKSEIFDDQFSVERPDGSNFTLKIRSTKLEDSAMYFCASSPGNSPLHFGNGTRLTVT.

CDR3 protein: CASSEKGHTRPGELFF. The CDR3 region has the DNA TGTGCCAGCAGTGAAAAAGGACATACCCGACCCGGGGAGCTGTTTTTT. The chain combines TRBV6-1 with TRBJ2-2, with a tentative D call TRBD1 (5 bases). The CDR3 contains 16 residues. With 2 bases removed from V and 6 bases from J, the gap between germline ends came to 16 bases. Germline V gene lookup returns CDR1 MNHNS and CDR2 SASEGT.

The genes are TRBV7-6 and TRBJ1-3; D is perhaps TRBD1 (6 bases). Per germline, CDR1 SGHVS and CDR2 FNYEAQ. The germline V and J ends were trimmed by 4 bases and 1 base, with 8 bases remaining between them. The CDR3 is 14 residues long. CDR3 sequence reads: CASSSGQSGNTIYF. The CDR3 DNA follows: TGTGCCAGCAGCTCCGGACAGTCTGGAAACACCATATATTTT.

The genes are TRBV29-1 and TRBJ2-3; tentatively, D is TRBD2 (6 bases). The CDR3 runs to 13 residues. Per germline, CDR1 SQVTM and CDR2 ANQGSEA. V dropped 7 bases and J dropped 13 bases, with 24 bases sitting between them. CDR3 region: CSAFSPGEGNKYF. The CDR3 region has the DNA TGCAGCGCTTTCTCCCCGGGAGAGGGAAATAAGTATTTT.

This chain connects TRBV13 to TRBJ2-5, with D possibly TRBD1 on 6 matching bases. Germline V lookup: CDR1 PRHDT, CDR2 FYEKMQ (reference sequence). This CDR3 has 16 amino acids. Trimming pared 3 bases from V and 3 bases from J, leaving 17 bases between. The CDR3, as DNA: TGTGCCAGCAGCTTTGACTACGGGACAAGTAAAGAGACCCAGTACTTC. This gives the protein CASSFDYGTSKETQYF. The full variable domain, in which reference TRBV13 and TRBJ2-5 provide the parts outside the CDR3, is AAGVIQSPRHLIKEKRETATLKCYPIPRHDTVYWYQQGPGQDPQFLISFYEKMQSDKGSIPDRFSAQQFSDYHSELNMSSLELGDSALYFCASSFDYGTSKETQYFGPGTRLLVL.

The chain joins TRBV6-5 to TRBJ1-2; a weak D match, TRBD1 (6 bases). Germline values: CDR1 MNHEY, CDR2 SVGAGI. CDR3 length: 13 amino acids. V gave up 10 bases and J gave up 7 bases, with 19 bases separating them. CDR3: CATTDRTSAGYTF. For the CDR3, the DNA is TGTGCCACCACGGACAGAACGAGTGCTGGCTACACCTTC.

The rearrangement joins TRBV7-9 to TRBJ2-5; 7 bases are shared with TRBD2. V gave up 9 bases and J gave up 4 bases; unmatched junction bases: 11. The CDR3 spans 14 residues. Looked up from germline, CDR1 is SEHNR and CDR2 is FQNEAQ (reference sequence). The CDR3 DNA reads TGTGCCAGTAATAACGGGAGGCCCCGAGAGACCCAGTACTTC. It translates to CASNNGRPRETQYF.

The chain carries TRBV9 and TRBJ1-1, with D unresolved. Trimming took 3 bases from V and 5 from J, leaving 11 bases between them. Germline V gives CDR1 SGDLS, CDR2 YYNGEE. The CDR3 is 13 amino acids. CDR3 loop: CASSALTGTEAFF. The CDR3 DNA is TGTGCCAGCAGCGCCCTTACGGGGACTGAAGCTTTCTTT. The entire variable domain, with the rest obtained from reference TRBV9 and TRBJ1-1, is as follows: DSGVTQTPKHLITATGQRVTLRCSPRSGDLSVYWYQQSLDQGLQFLIQYYNGEERAKGNILERFSAQQFPDLHSELNLSSLELGDSALYFCASSALTGTEAFFGQGTRLTVV.

The chain carries TRBV29-1 and TRBJ2-7, with 13 bases lining up with TRBD2. Germline CDR1 SQVTM, CDR2 ANQGSEA. The CDR3 is 15 amino acids. V shed 1 base and J 0 bases; nucleotides not matched to a gene: 0. CDR3 in amino acids: CSVEGTSGSSYEQYF. For the CDR3, the DNA is TGCAGCGTTGAAGGGACTAGCGGGAGCTCCTACGAGCAGTACTTC.

The chain links TRBV11-3 to TRBJ1-5; 7 nucleotides match TRBD1. The germline V gene has CDR1 SGHNT and CDR2 YENEEA. The CDR3 contains 19 residues. Trimming took 5 bases from V and 0 from J; bases not matched to a gene: 16. The CDR3 sequence: CASSRIWGRQGVSNQPQHF. The CDR3 coding sequence is TGTGCCAGCAGCCGAATTTGGGGTAGACAGGGCGTTAGCAATCAGCCCCAGCATTTT.

The chain joins TRBV20-1 to TRBJ1-1; D call uncertain. CDR1 and CDR2 (germline): DFQATT, SNEGSKA (reference sequence). This CDR3 has 11 residues. The V end lost 6 bases, the J end lost 7 bases, and 12 bases lay between the germline ends. CDR3 bases: TGCAGTGCACACCCACATGGTGAAGCTTTCTTT. Protein sequence: CSAHPHGEAFF.

The CDR3 nucleotides are TGTGCCAGCAGCCCCTCCATGGGGGCGGGTGGCTACACCTTC. Amino acids: CASSPSMGAGGYTF. This chain connects TRBV3-1 (or the pseudogene TRBV3-2) to TRBJ1-2, with D possibly TRBD1 on 6 matching bases. The CDR3 covers 14 residues. V lost 4 bases and J lost 7, with 16 bases in between. The V gene's germline CDR1 is LGHDT and CDR2 YNNKEL (reference sequence).

The chain recombines TRBV5-8 with TRBJ1-1; 10 nucleotides agree with TRBD1. The CDR3 contains 15 residues. Germline CDR1 is SGHTS and CDR2 is YDEGEE. Trimming removed 4 bases from V and 3 bases from J; junction bases left unmatched: 6. CDR3 sequence: CASSPRQGADTEAFF. The CDR3 region has the DNA TGTGCCAGCAGCCCTCGACAGGGGGCCGACACTGAAGCTTTCTTT.

The gene calls are TRBV4-2 and TRBJ1-3; D is undetermined. Trimming took off 2 bases at V and 10 bases at J, with 18 bases between the two ends. Germline CDR1 reads LGHNA; CDR2 reads YNFKEQ. This CDR3 has 15 amino acids. This CDR3 is CASSQYRDGLSTIYF. The CDR3 coding sequence is TGTGCCAGCAGCCAATATCGAGACGGACTCTCTACCATATATTTT.

The V and J genes are TRBV6-1 and TRBJ2-2, with TRBD2 matching 9 bases. The CDR3 sequence is 15 residues long. Germline trimming cut 1 base from V and 3 bases from J; bases unmatched to any gene: 0. Germline V gene sequence: CDR1 MNHNS, CDR2 SASEGT. CDR3 region: CASSEVAGDTGELFF. In DNA form, the CDR3 reads TGTGCCAGCAGTGAAGTAGCGGGAGACACCGGGGAGCTGTTTTTT.